The 32 T cell receptor beta chains below were found in one sample sequenced in a study of T cell repertoires in cytomegalovirus infection. Antigens of these TCRs are unknown. A single record per CDR3 protein comes from TCRdb applying MiXCR to the reads. The sample holds 100,000 to 150,000 distinct CDR3 sequences, roughly a quarter seen once. Input material: PBMCs, sequenced either directly or after in vitro stimulation (not recorded which). These receptors were obtained from a human donor in good health (CMV status not recorded). Some clones in this sample may be carry-over from other donors' samples.

The CDR3 loop is CASSDNGNQPQHF. CDR3 bases: TGTGCCAGCAGTGATAACGGCAATCAGCCCCAGCATTTT. The chain employs TRBV27 and TRBJ1-5, with unresolved D. The germline V gene has CDR1 MNHEY and CDR2 SMNVEV (reference sequence). With 5 bases removed from V and 2 bases from J, the gap between germline ends came to 7 bases. The CDR3 length is 13 residues.

The chain carries TRBV6-2 or TRBV6-3 and TRBJ2-1; D may match TRBD1 or TRBD2 (5 bases each). The germline V and J ends were trimmed by 4 bases and 0 bases, with 10 bases remaining between them. This CDR3 is 15 amino acids long. CDR1 and CDR2 (germline): MNHEY, SVGEGT. CDR3 amino acids: CASSSQGVSYNEQFF. Written as DNA, the CDR3 is TGTGCCAGCAGTTCGCAGGGAGTCTCCTACAATGAGCAGTTCTTC.

This clonotype was seen at least ten times. CDR3 amino acids: CASSRDGLYGYTF. CDR3 sequence (DNA): TGTGCCAGCTCCCGGGACGGACTCTATGGCTACACCTTC. This chain joins TRBV27 and TRBJ1-2; D perhaps matches TRBD1 (5 bases). V lost 8 bases and J lost 4, with 14 bases in between. The CDR3 is 13 amino acids. Germline V gives CDR1 MNHEY, CDR2 SMNVEV (reference sequence).

This chain links TRBV30 with TRBJ2-3; possible D gene TRBD2, 6 bases. Germline V CDR1 and CDR2: GTSNPN, SVGIG (reference sequence). V shed 4 bases and J shed 0 bases, with 14 bases lying between them. The CDR3 consists of 15 residues. For the CDR3, the DNA is TGTGCCTGGAACGAACTAGCCTGGAGCACAGATACGCAGTATTTT. Protein product: CAWNELAWSTDTQYF.

The chain uses TRBV4-2 and TRBJ2-6, with D possibly matching TRBD2 (5 bases). The CDR3 extends over 14 amino acids. Germline values: CDR1 LGHNA, CDR2 YNFKEQ. Trimming took 3 bases from V and 6 from J, leaving 9 bases between them. The CDR3 sequence is CASSHAGEANVLTF. CDR3 DNA sequence: TGTGCCAGCAGCCACGCGGGTGAGGCCAACGTCCTGACTTTC.

This clonotype was counted only a few times. The chain carries TRBV7-2 and TRBJ2-7; the D gene could be TRBD1 or TRBD2 (5 bases each). From germline, CDR1 is SGHTA and CDR2 FQGNSA. CDR3 length equals 16 residues. V lost 0 bases and J lost 3, with 15 bases in between. CDR3 region: CASSLAGRVVVYEQYF. The CDR3 nucleotides read TGTGCCAGCAGCTTAGCGGGGCGGGTTGTAGTCTACGAGCAGTACTTC.

This clonotype was detected only a few times. CDR3 in DNA: TGTGCCACCAGCAGAGATTTGTGGACAGGGAAATCTTATGGCTACACCTTC. Translating it yields CATSRDLWTGKSYGYTF. The chain joins TRBV15 to TRBJ1-2; TRBD1 aligns across 8 bases. The length of the CDR3 is 17 residues. Germline trimming cut 0 bases from V and 5 bases from J; bases unmatched to any gene: 11. Germline loops: CDR1 LNHNV, CDR2 YYDKDF (reference sequence).

Here the CDR3 DNA reads TGTGCCAGCAGTTACGGCCATTCTGGGGCCAACGTCCTGACTTTC. Amino acids: CASSYGHSGANVLTF. The chain uses TRBV6-6 and TRBJ2-6; D not certain. Germline CDR1 is MNHNY and CDR2 is SVGAGI (reference sequence). The V end lost 2 bases, the J end lost 1 base, and 6 bases lay between the germline ends. The CDR3 spans 15 residues.

The chain couples TRBV11-2 to TRBJ2-7; 7 nucleotides align to TRBD1. The V gene's germline CDR1 is SGHAT and CDR2 FQNNGV. After removal of 3 bases from V and 7 bases from J, the junction contained 3 bases not matched to a gene. The CDR3 sequence is 12 residues long. The CDR3 DNA sequence: TGTGCCAGCAGCTTGGGACAGTGGGAGCAGTACGTC. Amino acids: CASSLGQWEQYV.

The gene calls are TRBV7-9 and TRBJ2-2, with D uncertain. V lost 6 bases and J lost 2, with 13 bases in between. The CDR3 length is 15 residues. CDR1 and CDR2 from the germline V gene are SEHNR and FQNEAQ (reference sequence). The CDR3 sequence is CASSRLAVNTGELFF. CDR3 DNA sequence: TGTGCCAGCAGTCGACTCGCAGTCAACACCGGGGAGCTGTTTTTT.

There are a few counts of this clonotype. The chain recombines TRBV6-1 with TRBJ1-1, with unresolved D. CDR1 is MNHNS, CDR2 SASEGT, per germline. V lost 6 bases and J 0 bases, leaving 17 bases between the germline ends. The CDR3 runs 16 residues. In nucleotides, the CDR3 is TGTGCCAGCAGACCATCCTTCCGGAGGTTGAACACTGAAGCTTTCTTT. Translation: CASRPSFRRLNTEAFF.

The sample holds a few counts of this clonotype. V gene TRBV7-7 combines with J gene TRBJ2-5; 9 bases align to TRBD1. CDR1 SSHAT and CDR2 FNYEAQ come from the germline V gene (reference sequence). The CDR3 runs to 14 residues. V trimming: 5 bases; J trimming: 5 bases; junction bases outside the gene matches: 6. The CDR3 nucleotides are TGTGCCAGCAGCCGGACAGGGGCTTGGGAGACCCAGTACTTC. It is translated as CASSRTGAWETQYF. Full variable domain (missing parts from reference TRBV7-7 and TRBJ2-5): GAGVSQSPRYKVTKRGQDVTLRCDPISSHATLYWYQQALGQGPEFLTYFNYEAQPDKSGLPSDRFSAERPEGSISTLTIQRTEQRDSAMYRCASSRTGAWETQYFGPGTRLLVL.

The chain has TRBV5-4 and TRBJ1-2; the D gene is possibly TRBD1 (6 bases). V lost 4 bases and J 8 bases, leaving 18 bases between the germline ends. The CDR3 spans 14 residues. Germline V gene data show CDR1 as SGHNT and CDR2 as YYREEE (reference sequence). CDR3 in amino acids: CASSRGAGYEGYTF. CDR3 nucleotide sequence: TGTGCCAGCAGCCGGGGGGCGGGGTACGAGGGCTACACCTTC.

This clonotype was seen ten or more times. This chain links TRBV4-2 with TRBJ2-7; D is possibly TRBD1 (5 bases). CDR1 and CDR2 (germline): LGHNA, YNFKEQ. The CDR3 covers 17 residues. With 0 bases removed from V and 2 bases from J, the gap between germline ends came to 17 bases. CDR3 in DNA: TGTGCCAGCAGCCAAGATGGAGTAGGGCAGGGCCCCTACGAGCAGTACTTC. Its translation: CASSQDGVGQGPYEQYF.

This clonotype has a handful of counts. The chain has TRBV6-2 or TRBV6-3 and TRBJ2-6, with TRBD1 identical over 8 bases. Germline V gene lookup returns CDR1 MNHEY and CDR2 SVGEGT. This CDR3 is built from 16 residues. V lost 5 bases, J lost 2 bases, and 5 bases stayed unmatched. Here the CDR3 DNA reads TGTGCCAGCAGTGGACAGGGTGGTGCTGGGGCCAACGTCCTGACTTTC. Translation gives CASSGQGGAGANVLTF.

The chain couples TRBV6-2 or TRBV6-3 to TRBJ2-7, with D perhaps matching TRBD1 or TRBD2 (5 bases each). The germline gives CDR1 MNHEY, CDR2 SVGEGT. The CDR3 has 12 amino acids. The CDR3 DNA reads TGTGCCAGCAGTTACGGGACCTACGTGCAGTACGTC. Protein: CASSYGTYVQYV.

CDR3 loop: CASSLLEGRTNEKLFF. CDR3 DNA: TGTGCCAGCAGCCTGCTGGAGGGGCGGACTAATGAAAAACTGTTTTTT. This chain connects TRBV7-8 to TRBJ1-4; D is possibly TRBD1 (5 bases). Germline CDR1 and CDR2: SGHVS and FQNEAQ. The CDR3 covers 16 residues. The V gene lost 5 bases and the J gene lost 2 bases, with 15 bases spanning the gap.

The V gene is TRBV6-2 or TRBV6-3, the J gene TRBJ2-5; possibly TRBD1 for D (6 bases). The CDR3 extends over 14 amino acids. The germline gives CDR1 MNHEY, CDR2 SVGEGT. Between the trimmed V and J ends, which lost 10 bases and 1 base, there was a span of 16 bases. CDR3 amino acids: CATGQTVVQETQYF. The CDR3 coding sequence is TGTGCCACCGGACAGACGGTCGTCCAAGAGACCCAGTACTTC.

A few counts support this clonotype. This sequence joins TRBV7-2 and TRBJ1-2, with D uncertain. Trimming removed 5 bases from V and 2 bases from J, with 9 bases in between. CDR1 SGHTA and CDR2 FQGNSA come from the germline V gene. The CDR3 extends over 13 amino acids. DNA of the CDR3: TGTGCCAGCAGCGCGCCAGTAAACTATGGCTACACCTTC. Its translation is CASSAPVNYGYTF.

This clonotype came up a few times. The chain is built from TRBV12-3 or TRBV12-4 and TRBJ1-5; 7 nucleotides agree with TRBD1. The CDR3 runs 13 residues. V was pared by 6 bases and J by 4 bases, with 3 bases of the junction left unmatched. CDR3: CASRPTGNQPQHF. Written as DNA, the CDR3 is TGTGCCAGCAGGCCGACAGGGAATCAGCCCCAGCATTTT.

The chain is built from TRBV12-3 or TRBV12-4 and TRBJ2-1; the match to TRBD2 covers 14 bases. V shed 5 bases and J 14 bases; nucleotides not matched to a gene: 8. The CDR3 is 14 amino acids. The CDR3 loop is CASSLGTSGGEEFF. The CDR3, as DNA: TGTGCCAGCAGTCTAGGGACTAGCGGGGGCGAGGAGTTCTTC.

The rearrangement links TRBV5-1 to TRBJ2-7; no reliable D call. Per the germline V gene, CDR1 is SGHRS and CDR2 is YFSETQ. The V gene lost 0 bases and the J gene lost 3 bases, with 13 bases spanning the gap. The CDR3 runs 15 residues. CDR3 coding DNA: TGCGCCAGCAGCTTGGCCGGCAGGAAGAACTACGAGCAGTACTTC. Translation: CASSLAGRKNYEQYF.

This clonotype was found many times. This chain connects TRBV7-2 to TRBJ1-5; D may be TRBD1 (5 bases). V was shortened by 4 bases and J by 6 bases, with 16 bases between the two germline ends. This CDR3 contains 15 residues. CDR1 and CDR2 from the germline V gene are SGHTA and FQGNSA. The CDR3, as DNA: TGTGCCAGCAGCTCGTCAAGGGGAAGAGGTCAGCCCCAGCATTTT. It is translated as CASSSSRGRGQPQHF.

This clonotype was seen only a few times. V is TRBV19 and J is TRBJ1-2; D gene ambiguous. The CDR3 is 13 amino acids. Trimming removed 3 bases from V and 5 bases from J, with 10 bases in between. Germline V CDR1 and CDR2: LNHDA, SQIVND (reference sequence). Written as DNA, the CDR3 is TGTGCCAGTAGTATCGTCGGGGTGTATGGCTACACCTTC. Amino acids: CASSIVGVYGYTF. Full variable domain (missing parts from reference TRBV19 and TRBJ1-2): DGGITQSPKYLFRKEGQNVTLSCEQNLNHDAMYWYRQDPGQGLRLIYYSQIVNDFQKGDIAEGYSVSREKKESFPLTVTSAQKNPTAFYLCASSIVGVYGYTFGSGTRLTVV.

This clonotype appeared a few times. The chain employs TRBV6-2 or TRBV6-3 and TRBJ2-3; D remains unclear. Germline V gives CDR1 MNHEY, CDR2 SVGEGT. Trimming took 0 bases from V and 10 from J, leaving 11 bases between them. The CDR3 extends over 13 amino acids. CDR3 nucleotide sequence: TGTGCCAGCAGTTACTCGACTTCAATCGCGCAGTATTTT. It codes for CASSYSTSIAQYF.

This clonotype was observed many times. The chain couples TRBV7-2 to TRBJ2-1, with 10 bases that match TRBD2. Per the germline V gene, CDR1 is SGHTA and CDR2 is FQGNSA. V dropped 1 base and J dropped 13; count of bases not matched to a gene: 19. The CDR3 extends over 18 amino acids. The CDR3 sequence: CASSLDVGGLASHEDQFF. The CDR3 DNA sequence: TGTGCCAGCAGCTTAGATGTGGGGGGACTAGCGTCCCATGAGGATCAGTTCTTC. The full variable domain, completed using reference TRBV7-2 and TRBJ2-1, is GAGVSQSPSNKVTEKGKDVELRCDPISGHTALYWYRQSLGQGLEFLIYFQGNSAPDKSGLPSDRFSAERTGGSVSTLTIQRTQQEDSAVYLCASSLDVGGLASHEDQFFGPGTRLTVL.

The rearrangement joins TRBV7-4 to TRBJ2-1; TRBD2 agrees at 7 bases. The CDR3 sequence is 16 residues long. Per germline, CDR1 SGHVT and CDR2 SQSDAQ. Germline trimming cut 2 bases from V and 3 bases from J; bases unmatched to any gene: 7. CDR3 nucleotides: TGTGCCAGCAGCTTATTCGCGGGCGGGGGCTACAATGAGCAGTTCTTC. It specifies CASSLFAGGGYNEQFF.

V gene TRBV12-3 or TRBV12-4 combines with J gene TRBJ2-3; 8 bases are a match to TRBD1. The CDR3 contains 14 residues. V dropped 6 bases and J dropped 4; count of bases not matched to a gene: 6. For the CDR3, the DNA is TGTGCCAGCAGGCCGCAACAGGGGGCAGATACGCAGTATTTT. It is translated as CASRPQQGADTQYF.

V and J are TRBV27 and TRBJ2-6; unclear D gene. Trimming removed 0 bases from V and 0 bases from J, with 9 bases in between. This CDR3 is built from 17 residues. Germline-derived CDR1 and CDR2 are MNHEY and SMNVEV (reference sequence). CDR3 residues: CASSLSFPTSGANVLTF. The CDR3 coding sequence is TGTGCCAGCAGTTTATCATTCCCAACCTCTGGGGCCAACGTCCTGACTTTC.

The rearrangement uses TRBV9 and TRBJ1-4; tentative D call: TRBD1 (6 bases). Germline values: CDR1 SGDLS, CDR2 YYNGEE. V dropped 3 bases and J dropped 3 bases, with 12 bases sitting between them. The CDR3 contains 15 residues. CDR3 sequence reads: CASSAGTTPNEKLFF. For the CDR3, the DNA is TGTGCCAGCAGCGCGGGGACAACCCCTAATGAAAAACTGTTTTTT.

This clonotype was observed at least ten times. The DNA for the CDR3 is TGTGCCAGCAGTGAACTAGGACAGGGGCATCAGCCCCAGCATTTT. It yields the protein CASSELGQGHQPQHF. The genes are TRBV25-1 and TRBJ1-5; 9 bases line up with TRBD1. The junction had 4 bases not matched to a gene; V was cut back by 2 bases and J by 5 bases. The CDR3 contains 15 residues. The germline V gene has CDR1 MGHDK and CDR2 SYGVNS.

The chain combines TRBV4-1 with TRBJ2-3; no clear D gene. V lost 4 bases and J 0 bases, leaving 11 bases between the germline ends. The CDR3 totals 15 residues. The V gene's germline CDR1 is MGHRA and CDR2 YSYEKL. The CDR3 spells CASSPRLYSTDTQYF. In DNA, the CDR3 is TGCGCCAGCAGCCCTCGACTTTATAGCACAGATACGCAGTATTTT.